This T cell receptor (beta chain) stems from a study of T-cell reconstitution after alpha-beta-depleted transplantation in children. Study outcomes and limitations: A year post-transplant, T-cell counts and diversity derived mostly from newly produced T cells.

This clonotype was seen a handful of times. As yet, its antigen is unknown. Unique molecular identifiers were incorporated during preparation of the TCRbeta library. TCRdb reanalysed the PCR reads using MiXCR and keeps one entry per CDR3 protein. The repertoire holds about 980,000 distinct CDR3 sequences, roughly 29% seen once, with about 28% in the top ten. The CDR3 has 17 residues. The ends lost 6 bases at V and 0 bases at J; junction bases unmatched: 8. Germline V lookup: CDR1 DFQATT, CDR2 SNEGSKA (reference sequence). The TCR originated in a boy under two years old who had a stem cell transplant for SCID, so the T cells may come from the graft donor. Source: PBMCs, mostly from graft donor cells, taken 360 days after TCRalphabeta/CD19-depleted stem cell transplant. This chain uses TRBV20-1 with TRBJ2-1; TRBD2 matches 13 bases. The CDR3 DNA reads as TGCAGTGCGGCTAGACTAGCGGGGGGCCTCTCCTACAATGAGCAGTTCTTC. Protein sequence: CSAARLAGGLSYNEQFF.